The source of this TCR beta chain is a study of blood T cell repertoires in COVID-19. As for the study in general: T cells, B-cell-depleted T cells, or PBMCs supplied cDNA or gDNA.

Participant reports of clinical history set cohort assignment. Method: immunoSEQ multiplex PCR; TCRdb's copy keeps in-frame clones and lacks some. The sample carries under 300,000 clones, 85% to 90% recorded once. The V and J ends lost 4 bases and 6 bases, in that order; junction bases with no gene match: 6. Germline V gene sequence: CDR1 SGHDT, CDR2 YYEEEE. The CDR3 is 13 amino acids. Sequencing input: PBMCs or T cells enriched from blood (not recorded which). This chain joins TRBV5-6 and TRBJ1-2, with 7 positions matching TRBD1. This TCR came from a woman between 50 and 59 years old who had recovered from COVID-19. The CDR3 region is CASSRDRVDGYTF. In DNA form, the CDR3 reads TGTGCCAGCAGCCGCGACAGGGTCGATGGCTACACCTTC.